This T cell receptor (beta chain) was profiled in a study of OX40 agonist ivuxolimab in advanced cancers. At the level of the study: Hepatocellular carcinoma, melanoma, renal cell or head and neck cancer affected the dose-escalation patients. Broader study findings: Also showing low normalized T-cell clonal expansion were some of the nonresponders.

Some clones are missing from TCRdb's copy, which holds only in-frame ones; the method was immunoSEQ multiplex PCR. The sample consists of fewer than 45,000 clones, 90% of them appearing once. For this clone: Its cognate antigen is unknown.

Germline CDR1 MNHEY, CDR2 SMNVEV (reference sequence). V gave up 5 bases and J gave up 3 bases, with 16 bases separating them. This CDR3 has 15 amino acids. Specimen: CD4+ or CD8+ T cells sorted from blood, collected in a trial of the OX40 agonist ivuxolimab. The rearrangement uses TRBV27 and TRBJ1-1, with D possibly being TRBD1 (5 bases). The receptor comes from an adult with an advanced solid tumor such as melanoma, head and neck, liver or kidney cancer. CDR3 in DNA: TGTGCCAGCAGTCCGACAGCTCGGCGGGACACTGAAGCTTTCTTT. Its protein is CASSPTARRDTEAFF.